This T cell receptor (beta chain) was obtained from a study of chemoradiotherapy in HPV16-positive cancers. Study-level information: A couple of HPV16-positive patients' cells yielded candidate HPV-specific clones and common motifs. Study-level findings and limits: Candidate HPV-specific clones and E7-related TCR motifs grew in tumor during treatment.

Repertoires were generated with immunoSEQ multiplex PCR, while TCRdb's copy carries only in-frame clones and drops some. The sample consists of some 25,000 clones, roughly 95% of them appearing once. This CDR3 is built from 15 residues. V was shortened by 4 bases and J by 7 bases, with 16 bases between the two germline ends. The germline CDR1 and CDR2 sequences are SGHTA and FQGNSA. Repeated repertoire sampling spanned the course of chemoradiotherapy. About this clone: Antigen unknown.

V and J are TRBV7-2 and TRBJ2-2; tentative D call: TRBD1 (6 bases). This material was collected from a patient who underwent chemoradiotherapy. The clonotype comes from a human donor with HPV-associated anogenital cancer. CDR3 amino acids: CASSSGTPVGGELFF. CDR3 DNA: TGTGCCAGCAGCTCCGGGACACCGGTGGGCGGGGAGCTGTTTTTT.